The 29 T cell receptor beta chains presented below share a single source sample, sequenced in a study of blood T cell repertoires in COVID-19. The assay was immunoSEQ multiplex PCR, and TCRdb's table has in-frame clones only and misses some. The data show 210,000 or so clones, 70% to 90% seen once. Source material: PBMCs or T cells enriched from blood (not recorded which). The source is a woman aged 40 to 50 with acute COVID-19.

V is TRBV30 and J is TRBJ1-5, with 12 bases identical to TRBD1. CDR1 and CDR2 from the germline V gene are GTSNPN and SVGIG (reference sequence). The CDR3 length is 18 residues. V shed 2 bases and J 1 base; nucleotides not matched to a gene: 9. CDR3 sequence reads: CAWSRTPGQGASNQPQHF. The DNA for the CDR3 is TGTGCCTGGAGTCGTACACCGGGACAGGGGGCGAGCAATCAGCCCCAGCATTTT.

This clone was seen only once. The chain has TRBV28 and TRBJ2-5; 7 positions match TRBD2. The length of the CDR3 is 12 residues. Germline CDR1 MDHEN, CDR2 SYDVKM. J gave up 5 bases and V 5 bases, and 2 bases lay outside the gene matches. The CDR3 DNA reads TGTGCCAGCAGTCCAGCGGGGGAGACCCAGTACTTC. Translating gives CASSPAGETQYF.

The V and J genes are TRBV5-1 and TRBJ1-4; D is perhaps TRBD1 (6 bases). The length of the CDR3 is 14 residues. V gave up 0 bases and J gave up 6 bases, with 9 bases separating them. CDR1 and CDR2 (germline): SGHRS, YFSETQ. The CDR3 coding sequence is TGCGCCAGCAGCTTGGAGACAGGTCATGAAAAACTGTTTTTT. Protein product: CASSLETGHEKLFF. Based on the CDR3 plus reference TRBV5-1 and TRBJ1-4, the full variable domain is KAGVTQTPRYLIKTRGQQVTLSCSPISGHRSVSWYQQTPGQGLQFLFEYFSETQRNKGNFPGRFSGRQFSNSRSEMNVSTLELGDSALYLCASSLETGHEKLFFGSGTQLSVL.

The V call is TRBV7-3, the J call TRBJ2-5, with 12 bases matching TRBD2. The CDR3 is 18 amino acids. Losses at the gene ends were 1 base for V and 4 bases for J; bases not matched to a gene: 10. Germline CDR1 and CDR2: SGHTA and FQGTGA. The CDR3 region is CASSLMSSGGAGTETQYF. The DNA for the CDR3 is TGTGCCAGCAGCTTAATGTCTAGCGGGGGGGCCGGAACAGAGACCCAGTACTTC.

This rearrangement joins TRBV25-1 to TRBJ1-6; D unclear. Trimming took off 4 bases at V and 10 bases at J, with 11 bases between the two ends. The CDR3 contains 13 residues. Germline V gene lookup returns CDR1 MGHDK and CDR2 SYGVNS. The CDR3: CASSGGLISPLHF. DNA for the CDR3: TGTGCCAGCAGTGGAGGGTTAATATCACCCCTCCACTTT.

This clone occurred once. The rearrangement links TRBV5-1 to TRBJ1-3, with no clear D. The CDR3 extends over 15 amino acids. The V gene lost 6 bases and the J gene lost 0 bases, with 13 bases spanning the gap. Germline loops: CDR1 SGHRS, CDR2 YFSETQ. In DNA form, the CDR3 reads TGCGCCAGCACCTTTAATGGAGCCTCTGGAAACACCATATATTTT. Translating gives CASTFNGASGNTIYF.

V is TRBV7-9 and J is TRBJ2-7; 9 bases map to TRBD1. Germline CDR1 and CDR2: SEHNR and FQNEAQ (reference sequence). Germline trimming cut 6 bases from V and 5 bases from J; bases unmatched to any gene: 8. This CDR3 spans 14 amino acids. Here the CDR3 reads CASRSGTGRHEQYF. The CDR3, as DNA: TGTGCCAGCAGGTCCGGGACAGGGCGACACGAGCAGTACTTC.

The rearrangement joins TRBV11-1 to TRBJ1-6; no reliable D call. The CDR3 runs to 14 residues. The V end lost 2 bases, the J end lost 7 bases, and 9 bases lay between the germline ends. Germline V gene lookup returns CDR1 SGHAT and CDR2 FQDESV (reference sequence). This CDR3 reads CASSLRFRNSPLHF. CDR3 nucleotides: TGTGCCAGCAGCTTACGTTTTCGGAATTCACCCCTCCACTTT.

This rearrangement joins TRBV5-6 to TRBJ1-6; TRBD1 matches at 7 bases. The CDR3 has 14 amino acids. The germline V gene encodes CDR1 SGHDT and CDR2 YYEEEE. V lost 3 bases, J lost 7 bases, and 4 bases stayed unmatched. The CDR3 region is CASSSTGTNSPLHF. The CDR3 coding sequence is TGTGCCAGCAGCTCGACAGGGACGAATTCACCCCTCCACTTT.

V usage is TRBV9 and J usage is TRBJ2-5, with a weak D call TRBD2 (5 bases). The ends were cut back, 0 bases at V and 5 bases at J, with 11 bases in the middle. CDR1 and CDR2 (germline): SGDLS, YYNGEE. There are 14 residues in the CDR3. CDR3 nucleotides: TGTGCCAGCAGCGTAGGGTCCGGCGGGGAGACCCAGTACTTC. Amino acids: CASSVGSGGETQYF.

The chain is built from TRBV9 and TRBJ2-1, with TRBD1 matching over 9 bases. Germline trimming cut 4 bases from V and 8 bases from J; bases unmatched to any gene: 13. The CDR3 is 16 amino acids. Germline loops: CDR1 SGDLS, CDR2 YYNGEE. For the CDR3, the DNA is TGTGCCAGCAGCCCCCAACCCGGGACAGGGAACCATGAGCAGTTCTTC. Translated, it gives CASSPQPGTGNHEQFF.

This chain joins TRBV2 and TRBJ2-6; 8 bases fit TRBD1. Germline loops: CDR1 SNHLY, CDR2 FYNNEI. V gave up 4 bases and J gave up 0 bases; unmatched junction bases: 11. The CDR3 covers 19 residues. The CDR3 DNA reads as TGTGCCAGCAGTGGGGACAGGCCTGAACCTTTCTCTGGGGCCAACGTCCTGACTTTC. Protein sequence: CASSGDRPEPFSGANVLTF.

Points on this clone: Other DNA sequences from this sample encode an identical CDR3 as well. The genes are TRBV5-1 and TRBJ1-1; 9 nucleotides agree with TRBD1. The CDR3 runs to 14 residues. Germline CDR1 and CDR2: SGHRS and YFSETQ. J lost 2 bases, V lost 5 bases, and 4 bases had no gene match. CDR3 amino acids: CASRLQGANTEAFF. As DNA, the CDR3 is TGCGCCAGCAGATTACAGGGGGCTAACACTGAAGCTTTCTTT.

This rearrangement joins TRBV19 to TRBJ2-7, with 8 nucleotides matching TRBD2. The CDR3 covers 14 residues. The germline V gene has CDR1 LNHDA and CDR2 SQIVND (reference sequence). Trimming at V came to 10 bases and at J to 2 bases, leaving 10 bases not matched to a gene. The chain's CDR3 is CATDAGGLPYEQYF. In DNA form, the CDR3 reads TGTGCCACAGACGCGGGAGGCCTCCCCTACGAGCAGTACTTC.

The V and J genes are TRBV28 and TRBJ2-7; 7 bases line up with TRBD1. There are 15 residues in the CDR3. The V and J ends lost 6 bases and 0 bases, in that order; junction bases with no gene match: 8. Germline CDR1 MDHEN, CDR2 SYDVKM. The CDR3 region has the DNA TGTGCCAGCAGCGTCCCGGGACAGAGCTCCTACGAGCAGTACTTC. Translation: CASSVPGQSSYEQYF. Combining the CDR3 with reference TRBV28 and TRBJ2-7 gives the whole variable domain DVKVTQSSRYLVKRTGEKVFLECVQDMDHENMFWYRQDPGLGLRLIYFSYDVKMKEKGDIPEGYSVSREKKERFSLILESASTNQTSMYLCASSVPGQSSYEQYFGPGTRLTVT.

V is TRBV5-4 and J is TRBJ1-4; no reliable D call. Between the trimmed V and J ends, which lost 3 bases and 0 bases, there was a span of 12 bases. The CDR3 consists of 16 residues. Per germline, CDR1 SGHNT and CDR2 YYREEE (reference sequence). CDR3 in amino acids: CASSSGSRATNEKLFF. For the CDR3, the DNA is TGTGCCAGCAGCTCCGGGTCCCGAGCAACTAATGAAAAACTGTTTTTT. The full variable domain, with the rest looked up from reference TRBV5-4 and TRBJ1-4, is ETGVTQSPTHLIKTRGQQVTLRCSSQSGHNTVSWYQQALGQGPQFIFQYYREEENGRGNFPPRFSGLQFPNYSSELNVNALELDDSALYLCASSSGSRATNEKLFFGSGTQLSVL.

The V gene is TRBV7-3, the J gene TRBJ1-3, with 9 bases matching TRBD1. The CDR3 loop spans 16 amino acids. Trimming took 3 bases from V and 4 from J; bases not matched to a gene: 7. The V gene's germline CDR1 is SGHTA and CDR2 FQGTGA. CDR3 DNA sequence: TGTGCCAGCAGCTTGGTCGGACAGGGGTCCGGAAACACCATATATTTT. It translates to CASSLVGQGSGNTIYF.

The chain joins TRBV24-1 to TRBJ1-4, with 11 positions matching TRBD1. Germline V lookup: CDR1 KGHDR, CDR2 SFDVKD. The CDR3 is 15 amino acids. V gave up 4 bases and J gave up 8 bases; unmatched junction bases: 5. The CDR3 here is CATSDPGTGGEKLFF. The CDR3 DNA reads TGTGCCACCAGTGACCCCGGGACAGGGGGAGAAAAACTGTTTTTT.

V usage is TRBV30 and J usage is TRBJ1-4, with TRBD1 identical over 7 bases. The germline V gene encodes CDR1 GTSNPN and CDR2 SVGIG (reference sequence). The V gene end was trimmed by 8 bases and the J gene end by 1 base; junction bases not matched to a gene: 4. The CDR3 sequence is 13 residues long. The CDR3 sequence is CAGTGVTNEKLFF. CDR3 DNA: TGTGCCGGTACAGGGGTAACTAATGAAAAACTGTTTTTT.

This clone was seen just once. The CDR3 coding sequence is TGCGCCAGCAGCTTGGGGTTGGGAGGGAACACTGAAGCTTTCTTT. This sequence encodes CASSLGLGGNTEAFF. The V gene is TRBV5-1, the J gene TRBJ1-1; D not certain. The ends were cut back, 0 bases at V and 1 base at J, with 10 bases in the middle. Germline CDR1 is SGHRS and CDR2 is YFSETQ. The CDR3 loop spans 15 amino acids.

The V call is TRBV4-1, the J call TRBJ1-2; 9 nucleotides agree with TRBD1. V trimming: 4 bases; J trimming: 0 bases; junction bases outside the gene matches: 6. The CDR3 is made up of 16 amino acids. Germline V gene sequence: CDR1 MGHRA, CDR2 YSYEKL. The CDR3 spells CASSPRTGDPNYGYTF. Written as DNA, the CDR3 is TGCGCCAGCAGCCCCAGGACAGGGGACCCTAACTATGGCTACACCTTC.

This chain links TRBV5-6 with TRBJ1-1, with D perhaps matching TRBD1 (5 bases). This CDR3 region has 13 residues. Trimming stripped 4 bases from V and 6 bases from J, with 13 bases between. Germline assignment: CDR1 SGHDT and CDR2 YYEEEE. CDR3 DNA: TGTGCCAGCAGCGAAGGGACTTTGGCTGAAGCTTTCTTT. It yields the protein CASSEGTLAEAFF.

This sequence joins TRBV29-1 and TRBJ2-3; the D gene is possibly TRBD2 (6 bases). CDR3 length: 12 residues. Trimming pared 8 bases from V and 1 base from J, leaving 10 bases between. Germline CDR1 and CDR2: SQVTM and ANQGSEA. The CDR3 DNA reads as TGCAGCTTTACGGGGGGCACAGATACGCAGTATTTT. Translating it yields CSFTGGTDTQYF.

The rearrangement uses TRBV6-1 and TRBJ1-2; D gene ambiguous. Germline CDR1 reads MNHNS; CDR2 reads SASEGT. This CDR3 comprises 13 residues. Deletions cut 3 bases from V and 2 bases from J, with 7 bases between. This CDR3 reads CASSDSGNYGYTF. The CDR3 DNA follows: TGTGCCAGCAGTGATTCCGGGAACTATGGCTACACCTTC.

V gene TRBV15 combines with J gene TRBJ1-6, with D hard to call. Between the trimmed V and J ends, which lost 1 base and 3 bases, there was a span of 13 bases. The germline CDR1 and CDR2 sequences are LNHNV and YYDKDF (reference sequence). The CDR3 runs 17 residues. In nucleotides, the CDR3 is TGTGCCACCAGCAGAGTACGAGGGTTGAGCTATAATTCACCCCTCCACTTT. It encodes CATSRVRGLSYNSPLHF.

CDR3 coding DNA: TGTGCCAGCCTAACAGGGGTGGGTGGCTACACCTTC. Encoded protein: CASLTGVGGYTF. V gene TRBV28 combines with J gene TRBJ1-2, with 7 bases matching TRBD1. Germline V gives CDR1 MDHEN, CDR2 SYDVKM. This CDR3 region has 12 residues. J lost 7 bases, V lost 8 bases, and 7 bases had no gene match.

This rearrangement joins TRBV7-3 to TRBJ2-7; possibly TRBD2 for D (5 bases). The germline gives CDR1 SGHTA, CDR2 FQGTGA. V lost 1 base and J 2 bases, leaving 12 bases between the germline ends. The CDR3 is 15 residues long. CDR3 nucleotide sequence: TGTGCCAGCAGCTTAAGCAGCGGCAGCGCCTACGAGCAGTACTTC. Amino acids: CASSLSSGSAYEQYF. The variable domain in full, completed from reference TRBV7-3 and TRBJ2-7, reads GAGVSQTPSNKVTEKGKYVELRCDPISGHTALYWYRQSLGQGPEFLIYFQGTGAADDSGLPNDRFFAVRPEGSVSTLKIQRTERGDSAVYLCASSLSSGSAYEQYFGPGTRLTVT.

The CDR3 is CASSPPVSGGPLYF. The CDR3 nucleotides read TGTGCCAGCAGTCCTCCGGTGAGCGGGGGCCCTCTTTACTTC. J is TRBJ2-5 and V is TRBV2, with 8 bases identical to TRBD2. V shed 5 bases and J 14 bases; nucleotides not matched to a gene: 16. The CDR3 is made up of 14 amino acids. Germline values: CDR1 SNHLY, CDR2 FYNNEI. Drawing the rest from reference TRBV2 and TRBJ2-5, the complete variable domain is EPEVTQTPSHQVTQMGQEVILRCVPISNHLYFYWYRQILGQKVEFLVSFYNNEISEKSEIFDDQFSVERPDGSNFTLKIRSTKLEDSAMYFCASSPPVSGGPLYFGPGTRLLVL.

V is TRBV2 and J is TRBJ1-6; D not resolved. The CDR3 length is 15 residues. In germline, CDR1 is SNHLY, CDR2 FYNNEI. Trimming took 1 base from V and 10 from J, leaving 14 bases between them. As DNA, the CDR3 is TGTGCCAGCAGTGAAGTTGGCAGAAGAGGGTCACCCCTCCACTTT. It yields the protein CASSEVGRRGSPLHF. The full variable domain, in which reference TRBV2 and TRBJ1-6 provide the parts outside the CDR3, is EPEVTQTPSHQVTQMGQEVILRCVPISNHLYFYWYRQILGQKVEFLVSFYNNEISEKSEIFDDQFSVERPDGSNFTLKIRSTKLEDSAMYFCASSEVGRRGSPLHFGNGTRLTVT.